Listed below are T cell receptor beta chains from one sample, sequenced in a study of T cell clones after liver transplantation. Profiling relied on immunoSEQ multiplex PCR, and the TCRdb table lists in-frame clones only, not all of them. The table lists roughly 62,000 clones, around two thirds of them singletons. This material consisted of CD4+ T cells from blood, taken at the approximately 16-month timepoint. These TCRs come from a human patient who received a liver transplant. Some T cells may trace back to the graft donor. The CDR3 runs from the conserved cysteine through the conserved F or W. A D gene is named only where the DNA matches it firmly. Only part of the rows carry a size: once, few, many, or a class if the clone is expanded.

abundance: -; v_gene: TRBV7-2; d_gene: -; j_gene: TRBJ1-5; CDR3nt: TGTGCCAGCAGCATAATACAGGGACAGCCCCAGCATTTT; CDR3aa: CASSIIQGQPQHF
abundance: few; v_gene: TRBV5-1; d_gene: -; j_gene: TRBJ2-5; CDR3nt: TGCGCCAGCAGCTTAACTCCGGGTGGGGTAGAGACCCAGTACTTC; CDR3aa: CASSLTPGGVETQYF
abundance: -; v_gene: TRBV5-1; d_gene: -; j_gene: TRBJ1-3; CDR3nt: TGCGCCACCCGCCCCGGGACGAGCGAAAACACCATATATTTT; CDR3aa: CATRPGTSENTIYF
abundance: -; v_gene: TRBV11-2; d_gene: TRBD2; j_gene: TRBJ2-3; CDR3nt: TGTGCCAGCAGCTCCTCTGGACTAGCGGACAGCATGCGGTATTTT; CDR3aa: CASSSSGLADSMRYF
abundance: -; v_gene: TRBV30; d_gene: -; j_gene: TRBJ1-1; CDR3nt: TGTGCCTGGAGTGTAAGGGGGGCCGGGGGGACTGAAGCTTTCTTT; CDR3aa: CAWSVRGAGGTEAFF
abundance: few; v_gene: TRBV28; d_gene: -; j_gene: TRBJ1-5; CDR3nt: TGTGCCAGCAGTCCCTTTGTGGCAGCCGCAGGGCCCCAGCATTTT; CDR3aa: CASSPFVAAAGPQHF
abundance: -; v_gene: TRBV7-2; d_gene: TRBD1; j_gene: TRBJ2-4; CDR3nt: TGTGCCAGCAGCTTAGATATAAGTACAGGGGGGAACATTCAGTACTTC; CDR3aa: CASSLDISTGGNIQYF
abundance: once; v_gene: TRBV7-8; d_gene: -; j_gene: TRBJ2-3; CDR3nt: TGTGCCAGCAGCCCTCGACTCTTTTCCGGGTCGTTCACAGATACGCAGTATTTT; CDR3aa: CASSPRLFSGSFTDTQYF
abundance: -; v_gene: TRBV7-2; d_gene: -; j_gene: TRBJ2-1; CDR3nt: TGTGCCAGCAGCTTAGCGGGGGGAGACAATGAGCAGTTCTTC; CDR3aa: CASSLAGGDNEQFF
abundance: -; v_gene: TRBV29-1; d_gene: TRBD1; j_gene: TRBJ2-5; CDR3nt: TGCAGCGTTGATTCCCGGGACAGCAAAGAGACCCAGTACTTC; CDR3aa: CSVDSRDSKETQYF